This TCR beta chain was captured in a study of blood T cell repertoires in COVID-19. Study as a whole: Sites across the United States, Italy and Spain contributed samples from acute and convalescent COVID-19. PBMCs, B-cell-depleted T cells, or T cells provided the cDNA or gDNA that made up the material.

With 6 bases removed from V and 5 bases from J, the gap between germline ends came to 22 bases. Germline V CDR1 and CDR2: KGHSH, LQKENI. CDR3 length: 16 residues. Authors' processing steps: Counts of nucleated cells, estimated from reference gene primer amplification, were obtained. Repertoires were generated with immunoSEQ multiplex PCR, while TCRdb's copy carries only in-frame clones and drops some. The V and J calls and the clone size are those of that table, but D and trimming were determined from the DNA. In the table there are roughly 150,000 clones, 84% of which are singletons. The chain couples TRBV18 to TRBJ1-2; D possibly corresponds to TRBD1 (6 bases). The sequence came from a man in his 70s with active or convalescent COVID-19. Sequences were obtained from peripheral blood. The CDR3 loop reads CASSLPGQRRWYGYTF. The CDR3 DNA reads TGTGCCAGCTCTCTACCCGGACAGCGCCGTTGGTATGGCTACACCTTC.